The 31 T cell receptor beta chains given below trace back to one sample, sequenced in a study of blood T cell repertoires in COVID-19 (dated by TCRdb to 2018 to 2020). Libraries were constructed by the immunoSEQ multiplex PCR assay. What TCRdb holds here is the immuneACCESS table cut down to in-frame rearrangements. Part of the clones is not present; checked against another copy, under half of the missing clones reflect an unresolved V gene, and the others are unexplained. The sample table shows approximately 150,000 clones, and 87% are seen once. In total, the top ten clones hold about 4.7% of the sample. Material for sequencing was peripheral blood. The receptors were gathered from a human donor in a cohort sampled during active COVID-19.

V is TRBV11-3 and J is TRBJ2-7, with 7 bases lining up with TRBD1. V gave up 4 bases and J gave up 2 bases; unmatched junction bases: 5. Germline V gives CDR1 SGHNT, CDR2 YENEEA. The CDR3 loop spans 14 amino acids. The chain's CDR3 is CASSSGGRTYEQYF. The CDR3, as DNA: TGTGCCAGCAGCTCAGGGGGTAGGACCTACGAGCAGTACTTC. Full variable domain (missing parts from reference TRBV11-3 and TRBJ2-7): EAGVVQSPRYKIIEKKQPVAFWCNPISGHNTLYWYLQNLGQGPELLIRYENEEAVDDSQLPKDRFSAERLKGVDSTLKIQPAELGDSAVYLCASSSGGRTYEQYFGPGTRLTVT.

V is TRBV29-1 and J is TRBJ1-1, with D perhaps matching TRBD1 (6 bases). Trimming removed 5 bases from V and 8 bases from J, with 12 bases in between. Germline V gene data show CDR1 as SQVTM and CDR2 as ANQGSEA. The CDR3 has 11 amino acids. The CDR3 coding sequence is TGCAGCGTTCGACAGGTTAAAGAAGCTTTCTTT. The encoded protein is CSVRQVKEAFF.

V usage is TRBV24-1 and J usage is TRBJ2-3; 8 nucleotides agree with TRBD1. J was trimmed by 2 bases and V by 10 bases; bases with no gene match: 10. The CDR3 is 15 amino acids. The V gene's germline CDR1 is KGHDR and CDR2 SFDVKD. CDR3 DNA sequence: TGTGCCACTTCCCCCGGGACAGGAGTCACAGATACGCAGTATTTT. Translating it yields CATSPGTGVTDTQYF.

CDR3 in DNA: TGTGCCAGCAGGGAGACTGCTAGCAATCAGCCCCAGCATTTT. It encodes CASRETASNQPQHF. The chain has TRBV28 and TRBJ1-5, with D hard to call. V was clipped by 6 bases and J by 0 bases, with 9 bases between them. Per germline, CDR1 MDHEN and CDR2 SYDVKM. This CDR3 region has 14 residues.

V usage is TRBV28 and J usage is TRBJ1-4; D unclear. The CDR3 runs 16 residues. From germline, CDR1 is MDHEN and CDR2 SYDVKM. V was clipped by 1 base and J by 1 base, with 10 bases between them. The CDR3 sequence: CASSLSWGETNEKLFF. In DNA form, the CDR3 reads TGTGCCAGCAGTTTATCGTGGGGAGAAACTAATGAAAAACTGTTTTTT.

The J gene is TRBJ2-2, the V gene TRBV18; possible D gene TRBD1, 5 bases. Germline V gives CDR1 KGHSH, CDR2 LQKENI. Trimming took 3 bases from V and 3 from J, leaving 8 bases between them. This CDR3 contains 14 residues. The CDR3 DNA is TGTGCCAGCTCACCCCAGGGATACACCGGGGAGCTGTTTTTT. It translates to CASSPQGYTGELFF.

V and J are TRBV15 and TRBJ1-2; TRBD1 matches 7 bases. Looked up from germline, CDR1 is LNHNV and CDR2 is YYDKDF (reference sequence). V shed 0 bases, J shed 4 bases, and the junction held 11 bases outside the gene matches. CDR3 length equals 17 residues. CDR3 sequence: CATSRDVKGALGYGYTF. DNA of the CDR3: TGTGCCACCAGCAGAGATGTCAAGGGGGCCTTAGGCTATGGCTACACCTTC.

The chain carries TRBV21-1 and TRBJ2-7; the D call in the table, TRBD1, was not verified against the DNA. TRBV21-1 is a known pseudogene. This CDR3 spans 14 amino acids. CDR3 bases: TGTGCCAGCAGCCCTCTGCCCAGGGCATACGAGCAGTACTTC. Translating gives CASSPLPRAYEQYF.

The count of this clone is one. The chain uses TRBV4-3 and TRBJ2-6, with TRBD2 matching over 9 bases. Germline CDR1 reads LGHNA; CDR2 reads YSLEER. The V gene end was trimmed by 0 bases and the J gene end by 3 bases; junction bases not matched to a gene: 9. CDR3 length: 19 amino acids. The CDR3 reads CASSQDPAGGPGGANVLTF. Here the CDR3 DNA reads TGCGCCAGCAGCCAAGACCCAGCGGGGGGCCCTGGTGGGGCCAACGTCCTGACTTTC.

The rearrangement uses TRBV6-2 or TRBV6-3 and TRBJ2-2; TRBD2 agrees at 10 bases. The ends lost 4 bases at V and 2 bases at J; junction bases unmatched: 7. This CDR3 has 17 residues. Germline lookup yields CDR1 MNHEY and CDR2 SVGEGT. CDR3 nucleotide sequence: TGTGCCAGCAGTTGGAGAGCGGGAGGGCCCAACACCGGGGAGCTGTTTTTT. Encoded protein: CASSWRAGGPNTGELFF.

V gene TRBV7-6 combines with J gene TRBJ2-7, with 7 bases that match TRBD1. Germline lookup yields CDR1 SGHVS and CDR2 FNYEAQ. The V and J ends lost 0 bases and 2 bases, in that order; junction bases with no gene match: 7. The CDR3 totals 16 residues. CDR3 nucleotides: TGTGCCAGCAGCTTAGCTTCCCCAGGGGGAACCTACGAGCAGTACTTC. Translating it yields CASSLASPGGTYEQYF.

This chain's CDR3 is CASSREGGRTAFF. In DNA, the CDR3 is TGTGCCAGTAGTAGGGAGGGTGGCAGGACAGCTTTCTTT. The chain recombines TRBV19 with TRBJ1-1; D remains unclear. Germline V lookup: CDR1 LNHDA, CDR2 SQIVND (reference sequence). CDR3 length equals 13 residues. V was clipped by 4 bases and J by 10 bases, with 16 bases between them.

J is TRBJ1-5 and V is TRBV3-1 (or the pseudogene TRBV3-2), with no clear D. Germline assignment: CDR1 LGHDT and CDR2 YNNKEL (reference sequence). The V and J ends lost 4 bases and 6 bases respectively, with 7 bases between them. CDR3 length equals 12 residues. CDR3 in amino acids: CASSRSGQPQHF. DNA of the CDR3: TGTGCCAGCAGCCGATCCGGTCAGCCCCAGCATTTT.

A few counts support this clone. V is TRBV3-1 (or the pseudogene TRBV3-2) and J is TRBJ1-2; 8 bases fit TRBD1. V shed 3 bases and J 2 bases; nucleotides not matched to a gene: 2. The CDR3 covers 14 residues. The germline V gene encodes CDR1 LGHDT and CDR2 YNNKEL (reference sequence). The CDR3 DNA is TGTGCCAGCAGCCAGGCAGGGGGCAACTATGGCTACACCTTC. Translated, it gives CASSQAGGNYGYTF.

The chain joins TRBV27 to TRBJ1-2; 9 bases agree with TRBD1. In germline, CDR1 is MNHEY, CDR2 SMNVEV (reference sequence). This CDR3 comprises 17 residues. The V and J ends lost 2 bases and 3 bases, in that order; junction bases with no gene match: 10. DNA for the CDR3: TGTGCCAGCAGTTTAAGGATGGACAGGGGCCGATACTATGGCTACACCTTC. This gives the protein CASSLRMDRGRYYGYTF.

The chain combines TRBV19 with TRBJ2-5, with 8 nucleotides matching TRBD2. Germline values: CDR1 LNHDA, CDR2 SQIVND (reference sequence). V was pared by 0 bases and J by 4 bases, with 13 bases of the junction left unmatched. The CDR3 totals 18 residues. CDR3 in DNA: TGTGCCAGTAGTATAGAATGGAGCAGCGGGGGCTCCGGAGAGACCCAGTACTTC. Translating gives CASSIEWSSGGSGETQYF.

The chain combines TRBV30 with TRBJ2-7, with 10 bases lining up with TRBD2. CDR1 and CDR2 from the germline V gene are GTSNPN and SVGIG (reference sequence). V lost 3 bases and J lost 2; bases outside the gene matches: 1. The CDR3 has 13 residues. The CDR3: CAWRAGGAYEQYF. The CDR3 DNA follows: TGTGCCTGGAGAGCGGGAGGGGCCTACGAGCAGTACTTC.

V is TRBV10-3 and J is TRBJ2-7; 7 bases align to TRBD1. Per germline, CDR1 ENHRY and CDR2 SYGVKD. The length of the CDR3 is 13 residues. The V segment lost 3 bases and the J segment 7 bases; nucleotides outside the gene matches: 6. The CDR3 sequence is CAISDGAGGEQYF. As DNA, the CDR3 is TGTGCCATCAGTGATGGGGCAGGGGGAGAGCAGTACTTC.

This clone has just a few counts. The chain employs TRBV28 and TRBJ2-7; D might be TRBD1 (5 bases). V was cut by 3 bases and J by 13 bases, with 13 bases left in between. CDR3 size: 11 residues. Germline CDR1 is MDHEN and CDR2 is SYDVKM. CDR3: CASSLSGRSYF. The CDR3 nucleotides read TGTGCCAGCAGTTTGTCAGGGCGGTCTTACTTC.

CDR3 amino acids: CASSLYSRARGNQPQHF. The CDR3 DNA sequence: TGTGCCAGCAGCTTATATAGCAGGGCAAGGGGCAATCAGCCCCAGCATTTT. The chain is built from TRBV7-2 and TRBJ1-5, with D perhaps matching TRBD1 (5 bases). Germline V gene sequence: CDR1 SGHTA, CDR2 FQGNSA. This CDR3 has 17 residues. Trimming took off 2 bases at V and 2 bases at J, with 16 bases between the two ends.

V is TRBV5-1 and J is TRBJ1-3; D uncertain. The CDR3 contains 17 residues. Trimming took off 0 bases at V and 4 bases at J, with 17 bases between the two ends. Germline lookup yields CDR1 SGHRS and CDR2 YFSETQ. DNA of the CDR3: TGCGCCAGCAGCTTGGCACCATTTGGACTATCCGGAAACACCATATATTTT. Translation gives CASSLAPFGLSGNTIYF. Complete variable domain (other parts from reference TRBV5-1 and TRBJ1-3): KAGVTQTPRYLIKTRGQQVTLSCSPISGHRSVSWYQQTPGQGLQFLFEYFSETQRNKGNFPGRFSGRQFSNSRSEMNVSTLELGDSALYLCASSLAPFGLSGNTIYFGEGSWLTVV.

The V gene is TRBV7-8, the J gene TRBJ1-5; 10 nucleotides agree with TRBD1. Germline CDR1 SGHVS, CDR2 FQNEAQ. Trimming removed 5 bases from V and 7 bases from J; junction bases left unmatched: 5. CDR3 size: 14 residues. For the CDR3, the DNA is TGTGCCAGCAGCCTTGACAGGGGGCGGCAGCCCCAGCATTTT. This codes for CASSLDRGRQPQHF.

The chain carries TRBV3-1 (or the pseudogene TRBV3-2) and TRBJ1-1; perhaps TRBD1 as D (6 bases). V was clipped by 4 bases and J by 3 bases, with 9 bases between them. This CDR3 has 13 residues. Germline V gene data show CDR1 as LGHDT and CDR2 as YNNKEL (reference sequence). CDR3 protein: CASSLQGYTEAFF. CDR3 nucleotide sequence: TGTGCCAGCAGCCTCCAGGGGTACACTGAAGCTTTCTTT.

The chain combines TRBV5-4 with TRBJ1-3, with 8 bases fitting TRBD1. The CDR3 extends over 15 amino acids. Unmatched junction bases numbered 6, after V lost 3 bases and J lost 4 bases. CDR1 is SGHNT, CDR2 YYREEE, per germline (reference sequence). CDR3 protein: CASSSGQGYGNTIYF. The CDR3 bases are TGTGCCAGCAGCTCCGGACAGGGCTACGGAAACACCATATATTTT.

The chain joins TRBV28 to TRBJ1-5, with 7 bases matching TRBD1. Germline CDR1 MDHEN, CDR2 SYDVKM. V lost 6 bases, J lost 3 bases, and 8 bases stayed unmatched. The CDR3 contains 15 residues. Written as DNA, the CDR3 is TGTGCCAGCAGACGAACAGGGGTTGCCAATCAGCCCCAGCATTTT. Protein product: CASRRTGVANQPQHF.

This clone has a single count. The CDR3 DNA follows: TGCGCCAGCAGCCGGGGACAGGGGACGGCAACTAATGAAAAACTGTTTTTT. This sequence encodes CASSRGQGTATNEKLFF. The chain uses TRBV5-1 and TRBJ1-4, with 10 bases fitting TRBD1. Germline values: CDR1 SGHRS, CDR2 YFSETQ. This CDR3 contains 17 residues. Trimming cost V 4 bases and J 0 bases; bases outside gene matches: 6.

The rearrangement links TRBV18 to TRBJ1-5, with unresolved D. V was trimmed by 3 bases and J by 4 bases, leaving 7 bases between them. The CDR3 sequence is 13 residues long. Germline V gene sequence: CDR1 KGHSH, CDR2 LQKENI. CDR3 protein: CASSPRRNQPQHF. The CDR3 bases are TGTGCCAGCTCACCCCGGAGGAATCAGCCCCAGCATTTT.

This sequence joins TRBV19 and TRBJ2-2; tentative D call: TRBD2 (7 bases). Per the germline V gene, CDR1 is LNHDA and CDR2 is SQIVND (reference sequence). V was cut by 6 bases and J by 6 bases, with 20 bases left in between. The CDR3 is 16 amino acids. CDR3 sequence: CASRGLRGPVSGELFF. Here the CDR3 DNA reads TGTGCCAGTAGGGGGCTGCGGGGGCCCGTCTCCGGGGAGCTGTTTTTT.

This chain uses TRBV19 with TRBJ2-2, with TRBD2 identical over 14 bases. The CDR3 contains 15 residues. The V segment lost 10 bases and the J segment 7 bases; nucleotides outside the gene matches: 8. The germline CDR1 and CDR2 sequences are LNHDA and SQIVND (reference sequence). In nucleotides, the CDR3 is TGTGCCACCACATGGGGACTAGCGGGAGTCGGGGAGCTGTTTTTT. Translated, it gives CATTWGLAGVGELFF.

The sample holds one count of this clone. The rearrangement links TRBV12-3 or TRBV12-4 to TRBJ2-7; a possible D gene is TRBD2 (6 bases). V shed 8 bases and J shed 2 bases, with 13 bases lying between them. The length of the CDR3 is 13 residues. Written as DNA, the CDR3 is TGTGCCAGCGGGATCGGGGGTCCCTACGAGCAGTACTTC. Translated, it gives CASGIGGPYEQYF.

The rearrangement uses TRBV2 and TRBJ2-3; TRBD1 matches 8 bases. After removal of 6 bases from V and 4 bases from J, the junction contained 12 bases not matched to a gene. The germline gives CDR1 SNHLY, CDR2 FYNNEI. The CDR3 covers 16 residues. CDR3 DNA: TGTGCCAGCAGCGCCATCGGACAGGGAGTGTCAGATACGCAGTATTTT. Encoded protein: CASSAIGQGVSDTQYF.